The sequence of this TCR beta chain was determined in a study of CD8 T cells in Susac syndrome. Across the study: There were Susac syndrome patients who were therapy-naive at blood draw, others on corticosteroids, and others on intravenous immunoglobulin alone.

RNA totalling roughly 0.5 to 1 ug underwent reverse transcription with random hexamers. An immunoSEQ multiplex PCR amplified TCR beta CDR3 over 54 Vbeta and 13 Jbeta. TCRdb fed the immunoSEQ multiplex PCR reads into MiXCR, producing one record per CDR3 protein. The profile covers over 65,000 distinct CDR3 sequences, with approximately 94% appearing a single time and around 0.48% taken by the ten largest. The CDR3 totals 13 residues. V gave up 4 bases and J gave up 4 bases, with 12 bases separating them. Germline values: CDR1 DFQATT, CDR2 SNEGSKA (reference sequence). Recently defined diagnostic criteria classed the Susac syndrome patients as definite or probable.

The rearrangement uses TRBV20-1 and TRBJ2-3; D unclear. Sequencing was carried out using CD4+ T cells from PBMCs. This receptor was taken from a human donor with Susac syndrome. The CDR3 reads CSAIKGKADTQYF. The CDR3 DNA follows: TGCAGTGCTATAAAAGGGAAAGCAGATACGCAGTATTTT.